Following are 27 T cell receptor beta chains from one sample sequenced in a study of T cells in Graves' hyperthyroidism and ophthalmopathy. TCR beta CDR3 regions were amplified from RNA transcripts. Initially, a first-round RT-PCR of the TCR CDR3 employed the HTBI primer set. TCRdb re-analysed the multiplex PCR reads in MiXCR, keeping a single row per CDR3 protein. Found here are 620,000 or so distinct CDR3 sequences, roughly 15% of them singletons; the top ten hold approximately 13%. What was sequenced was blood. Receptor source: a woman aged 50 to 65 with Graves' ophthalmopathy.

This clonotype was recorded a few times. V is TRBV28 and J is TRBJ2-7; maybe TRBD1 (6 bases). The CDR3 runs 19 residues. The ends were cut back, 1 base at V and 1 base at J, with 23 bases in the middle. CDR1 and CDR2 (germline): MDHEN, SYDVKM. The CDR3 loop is CASSLSHPFWTEKSYEQYF. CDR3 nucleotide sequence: TGTGCCAGCAGTTTATCTCACCCATTTTGGACAGAAAAATCCTACGAGCAGTACTTC.

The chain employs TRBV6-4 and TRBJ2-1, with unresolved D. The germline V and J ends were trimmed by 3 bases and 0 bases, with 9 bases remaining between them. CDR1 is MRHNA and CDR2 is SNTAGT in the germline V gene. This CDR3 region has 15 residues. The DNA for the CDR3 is TGTGCCAGCAGTGATGGGCCCAGCTCCTACAATGAGCAGTTCTTC. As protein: CASSDGPSSYNEQFF.

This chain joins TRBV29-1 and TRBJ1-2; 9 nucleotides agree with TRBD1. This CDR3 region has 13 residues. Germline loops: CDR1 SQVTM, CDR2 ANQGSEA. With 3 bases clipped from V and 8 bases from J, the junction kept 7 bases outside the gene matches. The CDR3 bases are TGCAGCGTTGAGTCGGACAGGGGTGGGGGCTACACCTTC. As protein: CSVESDRGGGYTF.

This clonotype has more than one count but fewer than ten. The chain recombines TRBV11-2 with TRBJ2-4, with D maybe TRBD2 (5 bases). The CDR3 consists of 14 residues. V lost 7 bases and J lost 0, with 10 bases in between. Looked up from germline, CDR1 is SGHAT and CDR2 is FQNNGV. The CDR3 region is CASNPGLAKNIQYF. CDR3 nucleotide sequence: TGTGCCAGCAACCCCGGACTAGCCAAAAACATTCAGTACTTC.

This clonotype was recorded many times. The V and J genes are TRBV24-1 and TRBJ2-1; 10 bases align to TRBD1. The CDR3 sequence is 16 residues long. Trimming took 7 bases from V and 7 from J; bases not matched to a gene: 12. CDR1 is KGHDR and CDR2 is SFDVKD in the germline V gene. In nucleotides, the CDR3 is TGTGCCACCAGGGGAGACGACAGGGGGCGTGAGAATGAGCAGTTCTTC. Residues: CATRGDDRGRENEQFF.

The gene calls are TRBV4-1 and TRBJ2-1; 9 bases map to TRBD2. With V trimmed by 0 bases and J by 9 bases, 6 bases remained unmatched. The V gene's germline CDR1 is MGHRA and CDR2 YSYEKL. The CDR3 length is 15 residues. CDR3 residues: CASSQDPVSGSEQFF. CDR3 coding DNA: TGCGCCAGCAGCCAAGATCCGGTTAGCGGGAGTGAGCAGTTCTTC.

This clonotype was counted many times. The CDR3 bases are TGTGCCACCAGTGTTCAGGGGAATCAGCCCCAGCATTTT. Translating gives CATSVQGNQPQHF. This sequence joins TRBV24-1 and TRBJ1-5; weak D call: TRBD1 (6 bases). This CDR3 is built from 13 residues. The germline V gene has CDR1 KGHDR and CDR2 SFDVKD. V shed 5 bases and J shed 4 bases, with 8 bases lying between them.

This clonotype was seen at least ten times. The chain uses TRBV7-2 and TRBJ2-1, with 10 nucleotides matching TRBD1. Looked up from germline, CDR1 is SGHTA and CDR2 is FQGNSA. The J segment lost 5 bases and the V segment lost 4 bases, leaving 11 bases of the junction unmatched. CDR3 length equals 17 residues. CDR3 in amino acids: CASSSPLGQGTNNEQFF. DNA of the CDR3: TGTGCCAGCAGCTCACCGTTGGGACAGGGGACGAACAATGAGCAGTTCTTC. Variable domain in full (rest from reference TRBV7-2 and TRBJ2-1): GAGVSQSPSNKVTEKGKDVELRCDPISGHTALYWYRQSLGQGLEFLIYFQGNSAPDKSGLPSDRFSAERTGGSVSTLTIQRTQQEDSAVYLCASSSPLGQGTNNEQFFGPGTRLTVL.

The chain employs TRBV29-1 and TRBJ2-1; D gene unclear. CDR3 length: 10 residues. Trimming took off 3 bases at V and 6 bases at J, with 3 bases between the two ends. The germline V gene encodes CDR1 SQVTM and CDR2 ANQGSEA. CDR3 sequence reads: CSVDVNEQFF. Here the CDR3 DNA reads TGCAGCGTTGACGTCAATGAGCAGTTCTTC.

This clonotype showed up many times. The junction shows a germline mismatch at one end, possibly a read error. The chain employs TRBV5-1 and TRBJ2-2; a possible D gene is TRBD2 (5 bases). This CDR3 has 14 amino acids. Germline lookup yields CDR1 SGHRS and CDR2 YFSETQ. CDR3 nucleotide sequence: TGTGCCAGCAGCTTAGCGCGGAACACCGGGGAGCTGTTTTTT. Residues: CASSLARNTGELFF.

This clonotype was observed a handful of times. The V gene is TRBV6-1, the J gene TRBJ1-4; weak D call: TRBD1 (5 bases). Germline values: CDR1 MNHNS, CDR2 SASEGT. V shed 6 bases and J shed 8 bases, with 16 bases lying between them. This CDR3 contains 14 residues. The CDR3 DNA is TGTGCCAGCAGCCGGGACGGCCGGGAGGAAAAACTGTTTTTT. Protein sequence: CASSRDGREEKLFF.

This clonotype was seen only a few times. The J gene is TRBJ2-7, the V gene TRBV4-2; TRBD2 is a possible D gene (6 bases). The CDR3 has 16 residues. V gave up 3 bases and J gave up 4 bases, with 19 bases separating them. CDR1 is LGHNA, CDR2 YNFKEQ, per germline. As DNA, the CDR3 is TGTGCCAGCAGCCAGGGGGGTCGGGACGGGGGTTACGAGCAGTACTTC. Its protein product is CASSQGGRDGGYEQYF.

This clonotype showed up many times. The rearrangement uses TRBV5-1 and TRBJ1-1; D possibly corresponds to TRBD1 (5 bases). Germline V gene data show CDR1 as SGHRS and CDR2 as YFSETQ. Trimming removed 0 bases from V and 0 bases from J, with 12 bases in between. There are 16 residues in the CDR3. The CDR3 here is CASSLEGWGMNTEAFF. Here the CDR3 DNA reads TGCGCCAGCAGCTTGGAGGGTTGGGGGATGAACACTGAAGCTTTCTTT.

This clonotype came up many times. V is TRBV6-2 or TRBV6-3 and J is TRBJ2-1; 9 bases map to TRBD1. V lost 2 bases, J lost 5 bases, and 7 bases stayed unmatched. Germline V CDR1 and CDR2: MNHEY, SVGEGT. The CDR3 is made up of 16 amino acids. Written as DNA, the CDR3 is TGTGCCAGCAGTTACAACCGGGACAGGGTTGACAATGAGCAGTTCTTC. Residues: CASSYNRDRVDNEQFF.

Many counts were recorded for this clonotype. CDR3 sequence reads: CAISTGLAGRSSYNEQFF. The CDR3 DNA is TGTGCCATCAGTACGGGACTAGCGGGAAGGAGCTCCTACAATGAGCAGTTCTTC. The chain recombines TRBV10-3 with TRBJ2-1; 13 bases are a match to TRBD2. The CDR3 extends over 18 amino acids. The germline CDR1 and CDR2 sequences are ENHRY and SYGVKD. The V and J ends lost 5 bases and 0 bases, in that order; junction bases with no gene match: 7.

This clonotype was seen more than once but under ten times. In nucleotides, the CDR3 is TGTGCCAGCAGTGCTCACCTTGGAAACACCATATATTTT. Its translation: CASSAHLGNTIYF. The chain carries TRBV12-3 or TRBV12-4 and TRBJ1-3; no clear D. V was pared by 5 bases and J by 3 bases, with 8 bases between. The CDR3 extends over 13 amino acids.

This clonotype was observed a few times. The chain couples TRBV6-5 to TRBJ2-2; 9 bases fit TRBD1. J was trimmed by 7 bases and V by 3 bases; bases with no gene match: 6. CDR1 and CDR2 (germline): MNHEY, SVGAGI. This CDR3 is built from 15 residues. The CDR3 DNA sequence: TGTGCCAGCAGTTATGGGGACAGGGCGGGCGGGGAGCTGTTTTTT. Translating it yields CASSYGDRAGGELFF.

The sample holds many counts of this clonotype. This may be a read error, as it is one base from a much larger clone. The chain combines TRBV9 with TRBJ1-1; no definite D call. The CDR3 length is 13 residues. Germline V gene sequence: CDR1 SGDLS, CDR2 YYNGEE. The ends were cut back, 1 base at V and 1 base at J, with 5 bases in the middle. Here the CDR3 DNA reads TGTGCCAGCAGCGTATGGGGGAACACTGAAGCTTTCTTT. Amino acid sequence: CASSVWGNTEAFF.

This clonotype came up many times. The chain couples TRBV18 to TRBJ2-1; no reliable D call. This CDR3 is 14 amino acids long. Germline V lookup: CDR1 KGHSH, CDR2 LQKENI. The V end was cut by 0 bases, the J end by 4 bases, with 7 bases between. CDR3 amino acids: CASSPPGSYNEQFF. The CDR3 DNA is TGTGCCAGCTCACCACCGGGCAGTTACAATGAGCAGTTCTTC.

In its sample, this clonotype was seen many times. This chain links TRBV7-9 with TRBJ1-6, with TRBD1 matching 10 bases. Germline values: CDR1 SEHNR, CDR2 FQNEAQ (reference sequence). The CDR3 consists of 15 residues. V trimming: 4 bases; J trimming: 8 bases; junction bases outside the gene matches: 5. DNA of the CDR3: TGTGCCAGCAGCTGGGGCGGACAGGGGGATTCACCCCTCCACTTT. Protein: CASSWGGQGDSPLHF.

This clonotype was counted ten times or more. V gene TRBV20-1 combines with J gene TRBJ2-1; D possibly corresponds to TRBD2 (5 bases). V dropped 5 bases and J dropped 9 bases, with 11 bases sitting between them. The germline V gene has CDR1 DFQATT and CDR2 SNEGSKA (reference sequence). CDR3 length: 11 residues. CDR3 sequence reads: CSARGVGEQFF. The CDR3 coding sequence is TGCAGTGCTCGGGGTGTGGGTGAGCAGTTCTTC.

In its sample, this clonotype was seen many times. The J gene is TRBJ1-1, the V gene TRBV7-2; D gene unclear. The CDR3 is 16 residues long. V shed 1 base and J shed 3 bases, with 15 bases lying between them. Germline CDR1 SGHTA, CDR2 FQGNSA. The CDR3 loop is CASSLVPGLAHTEAFF. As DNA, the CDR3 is TGTGCCAGCAGCTTAGTGCCGGGGTTGGCGCACACTGAAGCTTTCTTT.

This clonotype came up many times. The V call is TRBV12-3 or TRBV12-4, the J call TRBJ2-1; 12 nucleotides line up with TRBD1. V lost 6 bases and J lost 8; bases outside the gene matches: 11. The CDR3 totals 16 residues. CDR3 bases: TGTGCCAGCAGCCCCGGACCGGGACAGGGGGCCTATGAGCAGTTCTTC. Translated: CASSPGPGQGAYEQFF.

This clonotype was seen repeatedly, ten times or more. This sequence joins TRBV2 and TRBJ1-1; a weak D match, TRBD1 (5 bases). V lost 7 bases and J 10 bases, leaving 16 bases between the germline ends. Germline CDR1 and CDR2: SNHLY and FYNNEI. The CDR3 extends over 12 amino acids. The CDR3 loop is CASTGIEGPAFF. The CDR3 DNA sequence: TGTGCCAGCACTGGAATCGAGGGGCCAGCTTTCTTT.

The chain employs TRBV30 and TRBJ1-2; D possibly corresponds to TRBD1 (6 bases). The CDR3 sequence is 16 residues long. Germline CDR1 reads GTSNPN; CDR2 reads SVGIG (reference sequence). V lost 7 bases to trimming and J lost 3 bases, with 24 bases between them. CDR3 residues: CASAGAGPRWDYGYTF. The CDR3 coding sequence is TGTGCCTCCGCAGGGGCGGGCCCTCGGTGGGACTATGGCTACACCTTC.

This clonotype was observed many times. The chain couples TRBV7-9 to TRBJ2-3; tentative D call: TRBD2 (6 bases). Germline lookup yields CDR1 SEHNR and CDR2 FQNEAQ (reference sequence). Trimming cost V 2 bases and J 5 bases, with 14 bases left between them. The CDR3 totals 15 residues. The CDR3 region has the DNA TGTGCCAGCAGCTTACGGGGAGGCATAGGAGATACGCAGTATTTT. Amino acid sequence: CASSLRGGIGDTQYF.

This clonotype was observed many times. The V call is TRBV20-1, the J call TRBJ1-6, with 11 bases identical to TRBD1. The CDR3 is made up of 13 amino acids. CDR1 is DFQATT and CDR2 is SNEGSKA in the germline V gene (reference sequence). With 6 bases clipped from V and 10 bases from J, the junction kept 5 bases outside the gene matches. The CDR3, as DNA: TGCAGTGCCCGGGGACAGGGGGAATCACCCCTCCACTTT. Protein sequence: CSARGQGESPLHF.